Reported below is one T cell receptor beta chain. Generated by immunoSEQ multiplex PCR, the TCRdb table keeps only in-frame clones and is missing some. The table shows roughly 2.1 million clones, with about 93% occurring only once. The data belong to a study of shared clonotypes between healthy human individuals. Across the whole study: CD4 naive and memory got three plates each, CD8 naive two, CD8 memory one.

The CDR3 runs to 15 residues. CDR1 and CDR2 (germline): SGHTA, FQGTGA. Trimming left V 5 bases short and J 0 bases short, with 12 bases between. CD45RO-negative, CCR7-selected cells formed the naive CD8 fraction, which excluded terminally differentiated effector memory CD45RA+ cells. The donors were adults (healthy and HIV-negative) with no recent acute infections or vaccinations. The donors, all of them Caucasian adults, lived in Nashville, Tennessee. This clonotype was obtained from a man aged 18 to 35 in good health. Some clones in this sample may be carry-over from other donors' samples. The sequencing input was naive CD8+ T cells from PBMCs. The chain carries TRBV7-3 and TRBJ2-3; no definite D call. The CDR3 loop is CASSPLRSSTDTQYF. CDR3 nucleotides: TGTGCCAGCAGCCCCCTAAGGTCTAGCACAGATACGCAGTATTTT.